These 18 T cell receptor beta chains share one sample of origin, sequenced in a study of cytomegalovirus exposure and HLA in healthy donors. Primers included in the PCR were 60 Vbeta and 13 Jbeta primers. Produced via immunoSEQ multiplex PCR; TCRdb's table is partial and in-frame only. This table has approximately 260,000 clones, roughly 86% appearing once. The sequencing input was PBMCs. These receptors all come from a woman aged 40 to 55 in good health and CMV-seropositive.

The chain joins TRBV29-1 to TRBJ2-5, with D perhaps TRBD1 (5 bases). The V end lost 6 bases, the J end lost 2 bases, and 13 bases lay between the germline ends. The germline V gene encodes CDR1 SQVTM and CDR2 ANQGSEA. The CDR3 extends over 13 amino acids. The CDR3 spells CSVSAGLQETQYF. CDR3 DNA sequence: TGCAGCGTCTCGGCAGGGCTTCAAGAGACCCAGTACTTC.

This chain connects TRBV7-3 to TRBJ2-3, with TRBD2 identical over 7 bases. Germline values: CDR1 SGHTA, CDR2 FQGTGA. The trim removed 4 bases at V and 6 bases at J, leaving 7 bases unmatched. This CDR3 spans 14 amino acids. The CDR3 bases are TGTGCCAGCAGCTCCCGGCGTAGCGGGGATACGCAGTATTTT. Protein: CASSSRRSGDTQYF.

The chain uses TRBV11-2 and TRBJ1-4, with 7 nucleotides matching TRBD1. Germline CDR1 is SGHAT and CDR2 is FQNNGV. With V trimmed by 4 bases and J by 6 bases, 8 bases remained unmatched. The CDR3 runs to 15 residues. The CDR3 loop reads CASSSLTGRDEKLFF. In DNA form, the CDR3 reads TGTGCCAGCAGCTCCCTGACAGGGCGGGATGAAAAACTGTTTTTT.

The chain recombines TRBV27 with TRBJ1-4, with D unclear. Germline loops: CDR1 MNHEY, CDR2 SMNVEV (reference sequence). CDR3 length equals 15 residues. The V end was cut by 4 bases, the J end by 0 bases, with 9 bases between. The CDR3 sequence is CASSSETTTNEKLFF. The CDR3 bases are TGTGCCAGCAGTTCGGAGACCACAACTAATGAAAAACTGTTTTTT.

The genes are TRBV27 and TRBJ2-7; 11 nucleotides line up with TRBD2. CDR1 and CDR2 (germline): MNHEY, SMNVEV (reference sequence). CDR3 length: 15 amino acids. Unmatched junction bases numbered 4, after V lost 2 bases and J lost 4 bases. The CDR3 nucleotides read TGTGCCAGCAGTTTAACCACTAGCGGGAGTTACGAGCAGTACTTC. It yields the protein CASSLTTSGSYEQYF.

The V and J genes are TRBV12-5 and TRBJ2-3, with 7 bases lining up with TRBD1. CDR3 length equals 15 residues. Germline V gene data show CDR1 as LGHNT and CDR2 as FRNRAP. Trimming at V came to 2 bases and at J to 6 bases, leaving 8 bases not matched to a gene. CDR3 region: CASGLNRGPRDTQYF. The DNA for the CDR3 is TGTGCTAGTGGTTTGAACAGGGGTCCCCGGGATACGCAGTATTTT.

The chain carries TRBV19 and TRBJ1-6, with a tentative D call TRBD1 (5 bases). CDR1 is LNHDA and CDR2 is SQIVND in the germline V gene (reference sequence). This CDR3 spans 14 amino acids. V was shortened by 5 bases and J by 5 bases, with 10 bases between the two germline ends. DNA for the CDR3: TGTGCCAGTAGTCCGGCGGGGGATAATTCACCCCTCCACTTT. It translates to CASSPAGDNSPLHF.

J is TRBJ2-7 and V is TRBV18; 7 nucleotides agree with TRBD1. V shed 3 bases and J 5 bases; nucleotides not matched to a gene: 4. Germline CDR1 is KGHSH and CDR2 is LQKENI. The CDR3 has 13 residues. CDR3: CASSPRGPDEQYF. The CDR3, as DNA: TGTGCCAGCTCACCGAGGGGGCCTGACGAGCAGTACTTC.

This clone appeared once. This chain connects TRBV7-2 to TRBJ2-3; D is perhaps TRBD2 (6 bases). Germline V CDR1 and CDR2: SGHTA, FQGNSA. Trimming cost V 4 bases and J 2 bases, with 13 bases left between them. The CDR3 is 15 amino acids. The CDR3 DNA follows: TGTGCCAGCAGCTCGGAAGGGGACTTCACAGATACGCAGTATTTT. Its protein is CASSSEGDFTDTQYF. The whole variable domain, remainder taken from reference TRBV7-2 and TRBJ2-3, is GAGVSQSPSNKVTEKGKDVELRCDPISGHTALYWYRQSLGQGLEFLIYFQGNSAPDKSGLPSDRFSAERTGGSVSTLTIQRTQQEDSAVYLCASSSEGDFTDTQYFGPGTRLTVL.

The chain recombines TRBV10-2 with TRBJ1-4; 7 bases align to TRBD1. The CDR3 consists of 15 residues. Germline CDR1 WSHSY, CDR2 SAAADI. V was pared by 1 base and J by 8 bases, with 7 bases of the junction left unmatched. CDR3 DNA: TGCGCCAGCAGTGAGTGGCAGGGGGTTGTCGAAAAACTGTTTTTT. Residues: CASSEWQGVVEKLFF.

This clone was detected only once. In DNA form, the CDR3 reads TGTGCCAGCAGCCAATCCGCGGCAGCCTATGGCTACACCTTC. Translating gives CASSQSAAAYGYTF. This chain uses TRBV7-2 with TRBJ1-2; no clear D gene. The CDR3 has 14 residues. Trimming pared 5 bases from V and 4 bases from J, leaving 14 bases between. CDR1 is SGHTA, CDR2 FQGNSA, per germline.

The sample holds a few counts of this clone. The CDR3 DNA reads TGTGCCAGCTCACCACAAGGGGCCGCTGGAAACACCATATATTTT. Its protein product is CASSPQGAAGNTIYF. This chain connects TRBV18 to TRBJ1-3, with TRBD1 as a possible D gene (5 bases). The CDR3 contains 15 residues. V shed 1 base and J shed 2 bases, with 9 bases lying between them. Germline assignment: CDR1 KGHSH and CDR2 LQKENI.

V gene TRBV10-3 combines with J gene TRBJ1-3; D not certain. The CDR3 is 14 residues long. V lost 3 bases and J lost 9, with 15 bases in between. Looked up from germline, CDR1 is ENHRY and CDR2 is SYGVKD. CDR3 bases: TGTGCCATCAGTGAAATCGATCGTGAGAGCACCATATATTTT. Translated, it gives CAISEIDRESTIYF.

The chain joins TRBV2 to TRBJ2-1, with 9 bases that match TRBD1. V lost 10 bases to trimming and J lost 1 base; unmatched junction nucleotides: 8. Germline CDR1 and CDR2: SNHLY and FYNNEI. The CDR3 contains 15 residues. CDR3 bases: TGTGCCACCAAAAGGGACAGGGAGTCCTACAATGAGCAGTTCTTC. Translating it yields CATKRDRESYNEQFF.

This clone was observed a handful of times. The genes are TRBV11-2 and TRBJ2-7; 7 bases map to TRBD1. The V and J ends lost 4 bases and 6 bases, in that order; junction bases with no gene match: 3. The CDR3 is 12 amino acids. Looked up from germline, CDR1 is SGHAT and CDR2 is FQNNGV. CDR3 sequence: CASSSDRAEQYF. The CDR3 nucleotides read TGTGCCAGCAGCTCTGACAGGGCCGAGCAGTACTTC.

The genes are TRBV19 and TRBJ2-7, with D perhaps matching TRBD2 (6 bases). Trimming removed 5 bases from V and 7 bases from J, with 15 bases in between. The CDR3 has 13 residues. In germline, CDR1 is LNHDA, CDR2 SQIVND (reference sequence). CDR3 DNA: TGTGCCAGTAGTCCAACCCATGGGGGGGAGCAGTACTTC. Protein sequence: CASSPTHGGEQYF.

The genes are TRBV5-6 and TRBJ1-5; no clear D gene. The V end lost 1 base, the J end lost 6 bases, and 14 bases lay between the germline ends. The CDR3 totals 15 residues. CDR1 SGHDT and CDR2 YYEEEE come from the germline V gene. CDR3 loop: CASSLISGLGQPQHF. The CDR3 bases are TGTGCCAGCAGCTTGATAAGTGGCCTAGGTCAGCCCCAGCATTTT.

The chain employs TRBV15 and TRBJ1-4; D is unclear. Per germline, CDR1 LNHNV and CDR2 YYDKDF (reference sequence). V shed 1 base and J shed 0 bases, with 6 bases lying between them. The length of the CDR3 is 15 residues. The CDR3 protein is CATSRGGTTNEKLFF. The CDR3 nucleotides are TGTGCCACCAGCAGAGGCGGTACAACTAATGAAAAACTGTTTTTT.